These T cell receptor beta chains were read from a single sample in a study of shared clonotypes between healthy human individuals. Measured with immunoSEQ multiplex PCR; TCRdb has only the in-frame clones, and not every one. The table records roughly 1 million clones, 65% to 75% of them present only once. Sample: memory CD4+ T cells sorted from blood. Receptors originate from a man aged 18 to 30 in good health. The CDR3 runs from the conserved cysteine through the conserved F or W. The D gene is left open where the match is weak. Not every row has a clone size; where given, it reads once, few, many or a size class.

d_gene,abundance,j_gene,v_gene,CDR3nt,CDR3aa
TRBD1,NA,TRBJ1-2,TRBV4-1,TGCGCCAGCAGCACCACCGGGACAGGGTCTAACTATGGCTACACCTTC,CASSTTGTGSNYGYTF
NA,NA,TRBJ2-5,TRBV7-3,TGTGCCAGCAGCCCCCAGGGGGCGGGGGGGCGAGAGACCCAGTACTTC,CASSPQGAGGRETQYF
TRBD2,NA,TRBJ2-3,TRBV18,TGTGCCAGCTCCTCGACCGGGACTAGCGGCACAGATACGCAGTATTTT,CASSSTGTSGTDTQYF
NA,NA,TRBJ2-3,TRBV6-6,TGTGCCAGCAGTTACTCCGAAGGCACTGCTACGCAGTATTTT,CASSYSEGTATQYF
NA,NA,TRBJ2-3,TRBV7-9,TGTGCCAGCGGCGTCGCTAGCACAGATACGCAGTATTTT,CASGVASTDTQYF
TRBD2,NA,TRBJ2-5,TRBV5-6,TGTGCCAGCAGCTTGACTAGCGGGGGAGAGACCCAGTACTTC,CASSLTSGGETQYF
NA,NA,TRBJ2-7,TRBV11-2,TGTGCCAGCAGCTTATTCCGCCAATCCTACGAGCAGTACTTC,CASSLFRQSYEQYF
NA,NA,TRBJ1-1,TRBV5-1,TGCGCCAGCAGCTTCGGGGGGTACACTGAAGCTTTCTTT,CASSFGGYTEAFF
NA,NA,TRBJ2-7,TRBV18,TGTGCCAGCTCACCAGCAGGTGGGGCCTCCTACGAGCAGTACTTC,CASSPAGGASYEQYF
TRBD1,NA,TRBJ1-5,TRBV5-5,TGTGCCAGCAGCTTGTGGGACAGAAGTCAGCCCCAGCATTTT,CASSLWDRSQPQHF
TRBD1,NA,TRBJ1-6,TRBV27,TGTGCCAGCAGACAGGGGGGCGGCTCACCCCTCCACTTT,CASRQGGGSPLHF
TRBD1,few,TRBJ1-2,TRBV28,TGTGCCAGCAGTTTAACTGGCAGGGGGGGAGGCTACACCTTC,CASSLTGRGGGYTF
TRBD2,NA,TRBJ2-3,TRBV5-4,TGTGCCAGCAGTCGGACTAGCGGGGGAACAGATACGCAGTATTTT,CASSRTSGGTDTQYF
TRBD2,NA,TRBJ2-7,TRBV7-2,TGTGCCAGCAGCTCCCTGACGGGGGGCTCCTACGAGCAGTACTTC,CASSSLTGGSYEQYF
NA,NA,TRBJ1-1,TRBV5-1,TGCGCCAGCAGCCCCCTTAGGGCGAACACTGAAGCTTTCTTT,CASSPLRANTEAFF
TRBD1,NA,TRBJ2-7,TRBV5-1,TGCGCCAGCAGCACGGCAGGGGGCTACGAGCAGTACTTC,CASSTAGGYEQYF
NA,NA,TRBJ2-3,TRBV2,TGTGCCAGCACGGGAGCAGATACGCAGTATTTT,CASTGADTQYF
NA,NA,TRBJ1-1,TRBV27,TGTGCCAGCAGGATAACCGGTATAAACACTGAAGCTTTCTTT,CASRITGINTEAFF